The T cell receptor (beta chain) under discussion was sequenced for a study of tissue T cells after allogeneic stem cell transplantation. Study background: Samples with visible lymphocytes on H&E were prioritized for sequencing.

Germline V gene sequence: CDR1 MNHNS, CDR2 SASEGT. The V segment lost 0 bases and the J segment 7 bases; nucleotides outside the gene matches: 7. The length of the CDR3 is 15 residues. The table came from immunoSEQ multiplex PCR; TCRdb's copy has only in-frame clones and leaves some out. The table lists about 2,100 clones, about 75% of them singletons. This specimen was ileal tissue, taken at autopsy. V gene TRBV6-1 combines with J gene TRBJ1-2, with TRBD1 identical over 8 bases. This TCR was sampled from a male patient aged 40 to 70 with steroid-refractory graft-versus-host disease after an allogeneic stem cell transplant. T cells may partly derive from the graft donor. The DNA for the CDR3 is TGTGCCAGCAGTGAAGCGGGGCAGGGGGCGGGTGGCTACACCTTC. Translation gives CASSEAGQGAGGYTF.